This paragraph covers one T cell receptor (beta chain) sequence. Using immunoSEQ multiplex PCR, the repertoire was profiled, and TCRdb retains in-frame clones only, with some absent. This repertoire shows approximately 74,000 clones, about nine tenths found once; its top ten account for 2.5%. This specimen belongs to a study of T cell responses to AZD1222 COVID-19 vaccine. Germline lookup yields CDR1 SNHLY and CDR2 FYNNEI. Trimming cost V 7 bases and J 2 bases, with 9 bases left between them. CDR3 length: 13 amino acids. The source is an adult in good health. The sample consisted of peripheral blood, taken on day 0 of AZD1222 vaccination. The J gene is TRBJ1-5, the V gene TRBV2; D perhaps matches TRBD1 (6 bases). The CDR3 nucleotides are TGTGCCAGCACCTGGACAGGCAATCAGCCCCAGCATTTT. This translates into CASTWTGNQPQHF.